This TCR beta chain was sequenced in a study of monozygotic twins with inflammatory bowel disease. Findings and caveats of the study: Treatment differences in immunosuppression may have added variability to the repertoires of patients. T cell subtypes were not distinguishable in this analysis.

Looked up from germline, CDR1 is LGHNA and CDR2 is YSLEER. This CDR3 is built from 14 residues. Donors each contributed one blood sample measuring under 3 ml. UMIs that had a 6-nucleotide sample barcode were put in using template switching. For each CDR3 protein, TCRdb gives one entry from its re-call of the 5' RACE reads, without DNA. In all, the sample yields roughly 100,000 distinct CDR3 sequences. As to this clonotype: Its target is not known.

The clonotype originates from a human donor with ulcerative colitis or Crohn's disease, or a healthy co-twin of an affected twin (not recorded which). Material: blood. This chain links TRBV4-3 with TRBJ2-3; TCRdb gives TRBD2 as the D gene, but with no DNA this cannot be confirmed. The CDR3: CASSQSGETDTQYF.